Following are 4 T cell receptor beta chains from one sample sequenced in a study of early T cells in non-severe SARS-CoV-2 infection. TCRdb used MiXCR to reprocess the 5' RACE reads, holding one entry per CDR3 protein. The data hold 75,000 to 80,000 distinct CDR3 sequences, with around 8.7% observed a single time. The source material was whole blood. The source of these receptors is an adult who was a healthcare worker with PCR-confirmed SARS-CoV-2 infection or an uninfected control (not recorded which).

This clonotype showed up just a few times. The gene calls are TRBV5-1 and TRBJ1-2; the match to TRBD1 covers 7 bases. CDR3 length equals 14 residues. V was pared by 2 bases and J by 6 bases, with 7 bases of the junction left unmatched. Germline CDR1 is SGHRS and CDR2 is YFSETQ. CDR3 DNA sequence: TGCGCCAGCAGCTTCAGGAGACAGGGAGATGGCTACACCTTC. Amino acid sequence: CASSFRRQGDGYTF. The whole variable domain, filled in from reference TRBV5-1 and TRBJ1-2, reads KAGVTQTPRYLIKTRGQQVTLSCSPISGHRSVSWYQQTPGQGLQFLFEYFSETQRNKGNFPGRFSGRQFSNSRSEMNVSTLELGDSALYLCASSFRRQGDGYTFGSGTRLTVV.

This clonotype has only a few counts. The chain has TRBV21-1 and TRBJ1-1; the table assigns TRBD1, which was not confirmed against the DNA. TRBV21-1 is a pseudogene locus. This CDR3 is 12 amino acids long. The CDR3 region is CASSNRPVEAFF. CDR3 nucleotide sequence: TGTGCCAGCAGCAATCGTCCTGTTGAAGCTTTCTTT.

This clonotype has ten or more counts. The chain is built from TRBV28 and TRBJ2-1; D not resolved. Germline V gene data show CDR1 as MDHEN and CDR2 as SYDVKM. This CDR3 has 10 residues. Deletions cut 4 bases from V and 6 bases from J, with 1 base between. CDR3 sequence reads: CASSSNEQFF. In DNA form, the CDR3 reads TGTGCCAGCAGTTCCAATGAGCAGTTCTTC.

This clonotype was seen repeatedly, ten times or more. The V and J genes are TRBV28 and TRBJ2-7; 7 nucleotides agree with TRBD1. Germline CDR1 reads MDHEN; CDR2 reads SYDVKM. This CDR3 spans 12 amino acids. J was trimmed by 9 bases and V by 7 bases; bases with no gene match: 9. The CDR3 DNA is TGTGCCAGCATGTCCAGGGGGTATCGGCAGTACTTC. It translates to CASMSRGYRQYF.